This T cell receptor beta chain came from a study of T cell responses to AZD1222 COVID-19 vaccine. The length of the CDR3 is 10 residues. Germline-derived CDR1 and CDR2 are SQVTM and ANQGSEA. The V end was cut by 4 bases, the J end by 6 bases, with 6 bases between. The data were produced by immunoSEQ multiplex PCR, yet TCRdb's version contains in-frame clones alone and is incomplete. The table includes 75,000 to 95,000 clones, approximately 89% detected once. The gene calls are TRBV29-1 and TRBJ1-1; D not resolved. Sequencing was performed on peripheral blood, taken 28 days after the second AZD1222 dose. This sequence originates from an adult who received the AZD1222 COVID-19 vaccine. The CDR3 DNA follows: TGCAGCGTTGTGGAGGCTGAAGCTTTCTTT. This translates into CSVVEAEAFF. Full variable domain (remainder filled in from reference TRBV29-1 and TRBJ1-1): SAVISQKPSRDICQRGTSLTIQCQVDSQVTMMFWYRQQPGQSLTLIATANQGSEATYESGFVIDKFPISRPNLTFSTLTVSNMSPEDSSIYLCSVVEAEAFFGQGTRLTVV.